A single sample is the source of the 23 T cell receptor beta chains below, sequenced in a study of Ad26.COV2.S vaccination and SARS-CoV-2 variants. Treatment of the sample: approximately 18 received Ad26.COV2.S at low or high dose, single or two shots; about 5 received placebo; per-sample allocation not given. On day 63 after the first injection, vaccine and placebo recipients gave samples. Using immunoSEQ multiplex PCR, the repertoire was profiled, and TCRdb retains in-frame clones only, with some absent. Found here are roughly 460,000 clones, 89% of them singletons; the top ten hold over 1.5%. This specimen consisted of peripheral blood, obtained in a trial of Ad26.COV2.S vaccine versus placebo. The receptor set was obtained from a person aged 18 to 59 who received the Ad26.COV2.S COVID-19 vaccine or a placebo.

The chain couples TRBV7-9 to TRBJ2-5; tentative D call: TRBD1 (5 bases). Trimming pared 1 base from V and 0 bases from J, leaving 15 bases between. Germline assignment: CDR1 SEHNR and CDR2 FQNEAQ (reference sequence). The CDR3 consists of 17 residues. CDR3 loop: CASSLEGAYRNQETQYF. The CDR3 DNA reads as TGTGCCAGCAGCTTAGAAGGGGCATACAGGAACCAAGAGACCCAGTACTTC.

Remarks on this clone: The same CDR3 also results from other DNA sequences found in this sample. The chain recombines TRBV2 with TRBJ1-5; D ambiguous. The CDR3 runs to 13 residues. With 6 bases removed from V and 1 base from J, the gap between germline ends came to 7 bases. The germline V gene has CDR1 SNHLY and CDR2 FYNNEI. CDR3 sequence reads: CASSELSNQPQHF. The CDR3 coding sequence is TGTGCCAGCAGCGAGTTAAGCAATCAGCCCCAGCATTTT.

The J gene is TRBJ2-1, the V gene TRBV6-5; D uncertain. CDR1 and CDR2 (germline): MNHEY, SVGAGI. Trimming cost V 2 bases and J 9 bases, with 11 bases left between them. This CDR3 spans 13 amino acids. In DNA form, the CDR3 reads TGTGCCAGCAGTTACGATGGTTTCCGTGAGCAGTTCTTC. This sequence encodes CASSYDGFREQFF.

This clone was detected once. This chain joins TRBV7-2 and TRBJ1-1; D possibly corresponds to TRBD1 (5 bases). CDR1 and CDR2 (germline): SGHTA, FQGNSA. CDR3 length equals 16 residues. V was clipped by 0 bases and J by 7 bases, with 18 bases between them. CDR3 amino acids: CASSLAGSRGKYEAFF. CDR3 bases: TGTGCCAGCAGCTTAGCAGGGTCTCGGGGCAAATATGAAGCTTTCTTT.

This chain connects TRBV29-1 to TRBJ2-2; D not certain. The V gene's germline CDR1 is SQVTM and CDR2 ANQGSEA. V was trimmed by 6 bases and J by 4 bases, leaving 12 bases between them. The CDR3 spans 13 residues. This CDR3 reads CSVTHTTTGELFF. The CDR3 DNA is TGCAGCGTGACCCACACGACCACCGGGGAGCTGTTTTTT.

The chain carries TRBV7-2 and TRBJ2-2; D is possibly TRBD2 (5 bases). V was shortened by 1 base and J by 5 bases, with 14 bases between the two germline ends. There are 16 residues in the CDR3. CDR1 is SGHTA and CDR2 is FQGNSA in the germline V gene. The chain's CDR3 is CASSLGPTRPTGELFF. The CDR3 DNA reads as TGTGCCAGCAGCTTAGGGCCAACTAGGCCGACCGGGGAGCTGTTTTTT. Drawing the rest from reference TRBV7-2 and TRBJ2-2, the complete variable domain is GAGVSQSPSNKVTEKGKDVELRCDPISGHTALYWYRQSLGQGLEFLIYFQGNSAPDKSGLPSDRFSAERTGGSVSTLTIQRTQQEDSAVYLCASSLGPTRPTGELFFGEGSRLTVL.

The rearrangement links TRBV6-1 to TRBJ1-5; possible D gene TRBD1, 5 bases. V was shortened by 3 bases and J by 3 bases, with 12 bases between the two germline ends. CDR1 and CDR2 (germline): MNHNS, SASEGT. The CDR3 length is 15 residues. The CDR3 loop is CASSDPAGPNQPQHF. The CDR3 DNA sequence: TGTGCCAGCAGTGACCCAGCAGGGCCCAATCAGCCCCAGCATTTT.

The gene calls are TRBV30 and TRBJ2-2; weak D call: TRBD2 (6 bases). The V and J ends lost 3 bases and 6 bases respectively, with 11 bases between them. The CDR3 loop spans 13 amino acids. Germline V gives CDR1 GTSNPN, CDR2 SVGIG (reference sequence). The CDR3 reads CAWSKTSSGELFF. CDR3 sequence (DNA): TGTGCCTGGAGCAAGACTAGTTCCGGGGAGCTGTTTTTT.

The chain uses TRBV18 and TRBJ2-5; 8 positions agree with TRBD1. There are 16 residues in the CDR3. After removal of 6 bases from V and 5 bases from J, the junction contained 14 bases not matched to a gene. Germline CDR1 reads KGHSH; CDR2 reads LQKENI. DNA of the CDR3: TGTGCCAGCTCTCTATCGGACAGGGCGTTTGGGGAGACCCAGTACTTC. Amino acids: CASSLSDRAFGETQYF.

Only a few counts were recorded for this clone. CDR3 residues: CASSPPLGQGDTEAFF. CDR3 sequence (DNA): TGTGCCAGCAGTCCTCCCCTGGGACAGGGGGACACTGAAGCTTTCTTT. The chain joins TRBV28 to TRBJ1-1, with 11 bases fitting TRBD1. CDR1 is MDHEN and CDR2 is SYDVKM in the germline V gene. CDR3 length: 16 residues. The J segment lost 3 bases and the V segment lost 5 bases, leaving 8 bases of the junction unmatched.

The chain combines TRBV7-2 with TRBJ2-7; 9 bases line up with TRBD2. Germline assignment: CDR1 SGHTA and CDR2 FQGNSA. The V and J ends lost 1 base and 0 bases, in that order; junction bases with no gene match: 4. The CDR3 consists of 16 residues. The CDR3 bases are TGTGCCAGCAGCTTAGTTAGCGGGGGAAGCTCCTACGAGCAGTACTTC. Translated: CASSLVSGGSSYEQYF.

This rearrangement joins TRBV19 to TRBJ1-4, with D maybe TRBD1 (6 bases). Germline values: CDR1 LNHDA, CDR2 SQIVND (reference sequence). V dropped 3 bases and J dropped 8 bases, with 16 bases sitting between them. This CDR3 is 15 amino acids long. This CDR3 reads CASSMRRGGAEKLFF. The CDR3 nucleotides are TGTGCCAGTAGTATGCGTCGGGGGGGCGCGGAAAAACTGTTTTTT.

The J gene is TRBJ2-1, the V gene TRBV6-5; the match to TRBD2 covers 8 bases. CDR1 and CDR2 from the germline V gene are MNHEY and SVGAGI. With 4 bases clipped from V and 4 bases from J, the junction kept 9 bases outside the gene matches. This CDR3 comprises 16 residues. As DNA, the CDR3 is TGTGCCAGCAGTTCCACCGGGAGGGCCCCGTACAATGAGCAGTTCTTC. Translated, it gives CASSSTGRAPYNEQFF.

The J gene is TRBJ1-2, the V gene TRBV6-2 or TRBV6-3; no reliable D call. Germline V gene lookup returns CDR1 MNHEY and CDR2 SVGEGT. V lost 0 bases to trimming and J lost 6 bases, with 11 bases between them. This CDR3 region has 14 residues. The CDR3 DNA is TGTGCCAGCAGTTACTCGATGGGATCCAATGGCTACACCTTC. This gives the protein CASSYSMGSNGYTF.

The genes are TRBV20-1 and TRBJ2-1, with D tentatively TRBD1 (6 bases). CDR1 is DFQATT, CDR2 SNEGSKA, per germline (reference sequence). Deletions cut 2 bases from V and 15 bases from J, with 14 bases between. The CDR3 length is 11 residues. CDR3 nucleotides: TGCAGTGCTAGATGGGACAAAACGGGGTTCTTC. Amino acid sequence: CSARWDKTGFF.

In its sample, this clone was seen a few times. This sequence joins TRBV10-2 and TRBJ1-5; 7 bases align to TRBD1. The germline V gene has CDR1 WSHSY and CDR2 SAAADI. Trimming took 6 bases from V and 6 from J; bases not matched to a gene: 8. The CDR3 contains 14 residues. The CDR3: CASSDRDVSQPQHF. As DNA, the CDR3 is TGCGCCAGCAGCGACAGGGATGTTAGTCAGCCCCAGCATTTT.

This rearrangement joins TRBV13 to TRBJ2-1; 9 bases fit TRBD2. The CDR3 contains 15 residues. V shed 6 bases, J shed 3 bases, and the junction held 6 bases outside the gene matches. Germline V gives CDR1 PRHDT, CDR2 FYEKMQ (reference sequence). CDR3 sequence: CASSILAGSYNEQFF. CDR3 in DNA: TGTGCCAGCAGTATTCTAGCGGGGAGCTACAATGAGCAGTTCTTC.

The CDR3 sequence is CASSKVPDGTEAFF. Written as DNA, the CDR3 is TGTGCCAGCAGCAAAGTTCCGGACGGCACTGAAGCTTTCTTT. The chain combines TRBV21-1 with TRBJ1-1. TRBV21-1 constitutes a pseudogene. This CDR3 spans 14 amino acids.

The chain has TRBV19 and TRBJ1-1, with D uncertain. V was cut by 2 bases and J by 0 bases, with 13 bases left in between. Germline CDR1 is LNHDA and CDR2 is SQIVND (reference sequence). There are 16 residues in the CDR3. DNA of the CDR3: TGTGCCAGTAGTATAAGGCAGACTTACATGAACACTGAAGCTTTCTTT. This translates into CASSIRQTYMNTEAFF.

This chain connects TRBV5-1 to TRBJ2-5; 8 positions agree with TRBD1. The CDR3 spans 14 residues. J gave up 6 bases and V 0 bases, and 4 bases lay outside the gene matches. The germline CDR1 and CDR2 sequences are SGHRS and YFSETQ. The CDR3 coding sequence is TGCGCCAGCAGCTTGGCGGACAGGGCGCAGACCCAGTACTTC. It translates to CASSLADRAQTQYF.

The sample holds a few counts of this clone. V usage is TRBV4-2 and J usage is TRBJ1-6; D ambiguous. V lost 1 base to trimming and J lost 8 bases, with 12 bases between them. CDR3 size: 15 residues. The germline gives CDR1 LGHNA, CDR2 YNFKEQ. CDR3: CASSQVGDSDSPLHF. CDR3 sequence (DNA): TGTGCCAGCAGCCAAGTCGGGGATTCGGATTCACCCCTCCACTTT.

V and J are TRBV27 and TRBJ2-3, with 11 bases that match TRBD2. The V gene end was trimmed by 6 bases and the J gene end by 5 bases; junction bases not matched to a gene: 7. CDR1 is MNHEY, CDR2 SMNVEV, per germline (reference sequence). CDR3 length: 15 amino acids. CDR3 sequence reads: CASREIAGGQDTQYF. The CDR3 DNA follows: TGTGCCAGCAGGGAAATAGCGGGGGGGCAAGATACGCAGTATTTT.

This clone came up a few times. The J gene is TRBJ2-1, the V gene TRBV7-2, with D perhaps TRBD2 (5 bases). This CDR3 has 16 amino acids. Germline lookup yields CDR1 SGHTA and CDR2 FQGNSA. V dropped 2 bases and J dropped 0 bases, with 11 bases sitting between them. The CDR3 loop is CASSLHSGSSYNEQFF. CDR3 nucleotides: TGTGCCAGCAGCTTACACTCGGGAAGCTCCTACAATGAGCAGTTCTTC.